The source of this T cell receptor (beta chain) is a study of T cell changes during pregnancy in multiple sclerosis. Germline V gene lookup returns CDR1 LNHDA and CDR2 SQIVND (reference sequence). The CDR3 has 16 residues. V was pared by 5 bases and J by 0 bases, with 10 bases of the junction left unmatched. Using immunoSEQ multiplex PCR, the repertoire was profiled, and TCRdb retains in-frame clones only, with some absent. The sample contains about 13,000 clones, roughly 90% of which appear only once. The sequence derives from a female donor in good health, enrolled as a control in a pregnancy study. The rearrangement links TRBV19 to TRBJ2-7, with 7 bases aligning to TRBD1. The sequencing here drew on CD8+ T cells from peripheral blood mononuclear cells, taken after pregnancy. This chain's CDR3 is CASSPTGDSSSYEQYF. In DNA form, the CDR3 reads TGTGCCAGTAGTCCCACTGGGGACAGTAGCTCCTACGAGCAGTACTTC. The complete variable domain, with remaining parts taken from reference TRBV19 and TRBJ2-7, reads DGGITQSPKYLFRKEGQNVTLSCEQNLNHDAMYWYRQDPGQGLRLIYYSQIVNDFQKGDIAEGYSVSREKKESFPLTVTSAQKNPTAFYLCASSPTGDSSSYEQYFGPGTRLTVT.